What follows are 15 T cell receptor beta chains derived from one specimen sequenced in a study of vaccination and CD4 T cells after COVID-19. Described treatment: roughly 10-day PBMC culture with coronavirus spike peptide pools or control peptides (ViraFEST assay). Prior to the COVID-19 pandemic (2011-2018), the unexposed donor's CD4+ T cells were collected. Sequencing of cultured CD4+ T cell DNA used the Oncomine TCR Beta short-read assay. Via MiXCR, TCRdb re-called the PCR reads, giving one row per CDR3 protein. The table records some 4,900 distinct CDR3 sequences, around two fifths of them present only once. These TCRs' antigens remain unknown. Sequenced: CD4+ T cells from blood, cultured in vitro. These receptors were collected from a human donor in good health.

The CDR3 spells CASSSQRETQYF. The CDR3 bases are TGTGCCAGCAGTTCCCAGAGAGAGACCCAGTACTTC. J is TRBJ2-5 and V is TRBV6-5; D is unresolved. Germline V gives CDR1 MNHEY, CDR2 SVGAGI. The V gene lost 4 bases and the J gene lost 4 bases, with 7 bases spanning the gap. The CDR3 covers 12 residues.

This clonotype was detected a few times. Written as DNA, the CDR3 is TGTGCCAGCAGCTCCTCTGGGGCCAACGTCCTGACTTTC. This gives the protein CASSSSGANVLTF. The chain couples TRBV27 to TRBJ2-6; D not resolved. CDR3 size: 13 residues. Trimming cost V 6 bases and J 0 bases, with 3 bases left between them. Germline CDR1 is MNHEY and CDR2 is SMNVEV (reference sequence).

The chain joins TRBV2 to TRBJ1-6; D is undetermined. V gave up 2 bases and J gave up 3 bases, with 5 bases separating them. The V gene's germline CDR1 is SNHLY and CDR2 FYNNEI. The CDR3 runs to 14 residues. The CDR3 region is CASSEQSYNSPLHF. The CDR3 bases are TGTGCCAGCAGTGAACAAAGCTATAATTCACCCCTCCACTTT.

The chain joins TRBV6-5 to TRBJ1-2; 10 bases are shared with TRBD1. This CDR3 comprises 15 residues. CDR1 is MNHEY and CDR2 is SVGAGI in the germline V gene. Trimming at V came to 2 bases and at J to 10 bases, leaving 10 bases not matched to a gene. The CDR3 region has the DNA TGTGCCAGCAGTTACCTAACCGGGACAGGGGAAAACTACACCTTC. This sequence encodes CASSYLTGTGENYTF.

In this sample, this clonotype turned up a few times. The gene calls are TRBV7-8 and TRBJ1-5, with D maybe TRBD1 (6 bases). Trimming cost V 5 bases and J 7 bases, with 9 bases left between them. Per germline, CDR1 SGHVS and CDR2 FQNEAQ. This CDR3 has 12 amino acids. In DNA form, the CDR3 reads TGTGCCAGCAGCCAAGGGGGGCAGCCCCAGCATTTT. Translating gives CASSQGGQPQHF.

The rearrangement joins TRBV21-1 to TRBJ1-1; the table calls TRBD1, which could not be checked here. TRBV21-1 is listed as a pseudogene. The CDR3 consists of 15 residues. The CDR3 bases are TGTGCCAGCAGCAAAGATAGGGGGCAGAACACTGAAGCTTTCTTT. This sequence encodes CASSKDRGQNTEAFF.

The chain combines TRBV19 with TRBJ1-5; TRBD1 is a possible D gene (5 bases). V lost 3 bases to trimming and J lost 4 bases, with 13 bases between them. Germline-derived CDR1 and CDR2 are LNHDA and SQIVND (reference sequence). This CDR3 spans 15 amino acids. The chain's CDR3 is CASSISTGLNQPQHF. CDR3 DNA sequence: TGTGCCAGTAGTATTTCGACGGGACTTAATCAGCCCCAGCATTTT. Based on the CDR3 plus reference TRBV19 and TRBJ1-5, the full variable domain is DGGITQSPKYLFRKEGQNVTLSCEQNLNHDAMYWYRQDPGQGLRLIYYSQIVNDFQKGDIAEGYSVSREKKESFPLTVTSAQKNPTAFYLCASSISTGLNQPQHFGDGTRLSIL.

V and J are TRBV20-1 and TRBJ2-3; 11 nucleotides match TRBD1. The germline CDR1 and CDR2 sequences are DFQATT and SNEGSKA (reference sequence). V shed 5 bases and J 4 bases; nucleotides not matched to a gene: 5. The CDR3 runs 14 residues. The CDR3 is CSAPDRGRADTQYF. CDR3 sequence (DNA): TGCAGTGCTCCGGACAGGGGGCGTGCAGATACGCAGTATTTT.

This clonotype showed up just a few times. The chain joins TRBV19 to TRBJ2-2, with TRBD1 as a possible D gene (5 bases). V was shortened by 7 bases and J by 3 bases, with 18 bases between the two germline ends. The CDR3 is made up of 16 amino acids. Germline loops: CDR1 LNHDA, CDR2 SQIVND (reference sequence). The CDR3 sequence: CASKKGPGFDTGELFF. The CDR3, as DNA: TGTGCCAGTAAAAAAGGTCCAGGGTTTGACACCGGGGAGCTGTTTTTT.

The rearrangement joins TRBV15 to TRBJ1-4, with D possibly TRBD1 on 5 matching bases. V lost 8 bases and J lost 0, with 10 bases in between. Germline V gene data show CDR1 as LNHNV and CDR2 as YYDKDF (reference sequence). The CDR3 extends over 14 amino acids. The chain's CDR3 is CATSTGATNEKLFF. The CDR3 DNA follows: TGTGCCACCTCCACAGGTGCAACTAATGAAAAACTGTTTTTT.

J is TRBJ2-6 and V is TRBV25-1, with D tentatively TRBD1 (5 bases). The V gene lost 6 bases and the J gene lost 4 bases, with 13 bases spanning the gap. CDR3 length equals 15 residues. CDR1 and CDR2 (germline): MGHDK, SYGVNS. CDR3 DNA sequence: TGTGCCAGCAGCGAAGGGGTTGCCGGGGCCAACGTCCTGACTTTC. Translation: CASSEGVAGANVLTF.

This chain connects TRBV20-1 to TRBJ2-7, with no clear D. Trimming cost V 7 bases and J 4 bases, with 17 bases left between them. The CDR3 runs to 13 residues. In germline, CDR1 is DFQATT, CDR2 SNEGSKA (reference sequence). CDR3 sequence reads: CSGGRDTAYEQYF. CDR3 DNA sequence: TGCAGTGGCGGCCGAGACACGGCTTACGAGCAGTACTTC.

This clonotype has only a few counts. The CDR3 DNA follows: TGTGCCAGCAGCTTTGTGGAAGAGACCCAGTACTTC. The encoded protein is CASSFVEETQYF. The chain couples TRBV11-2 to TRBJ2-5; D ambiguous. From germline, CDR1 is SGHAT and CDR2 FQNNGV. Trimming stripped 3 bases from V and 3 bases from J, with 5 bases between. CDR3 length: 12 residues. The full variable domain, with the rest looked up from reference TRBV11-2 and TRBJ2-5, is EAGVAQSPRYKIIEKRQSVAFWCNPISGHATLYWYQQILGQGPKLLIQFQNNGVVDDSQLPKDRFSAERLKGVDSTLKIQPAKLEDSAVYLCASSFVEETQYFGPGTRLLVL.

There are a few counts of this clonotype. CDR3 DNA: TGTGCCAGCAGCTTAGGTCCTTTGGATACGCAGTATTTT. It is translated as CASSLGPLDTQYF. V is TRBV7-2 and J is TRBJ2-3; D uncertain. This CDR3 has 13 amino acids. The germline V gene has CDR1 SGHTA and CDR2 FQGNSA. Trimming cost V 1 base and J 6 bases, with 8 bases left between them.

The chain is built from TRBV7-9 and TRBJ2-6; weak D call: TRBD2 (5 bases). The CDR3 loop spans 15 amino acids. Trimming shortened V by 1 base and J by 5 bases, and 9 bases separated the two germline ends. Germline CDR1 is SEHNR and CDR2 is FQNEAQ (reference sequence). Written as DNA, the CDR3 is TGTGCCAGCAGCTTAGGAGGGAACTGGGCCAACGTCCTGACTTTC. It is translated as CASSLGGNWANVLTF. The variable domain in full, completed from reference TRBV7-9 and TRBJ2-6, reads DTGVSQNPRHKITKRGQNVTFRCDPISEHNRLYWYRQTLGQGPEFLTYFQNEAQLEKSRLLSDRFSAERPKGSFSTLEIQRTEQGDSAMYLCASSLGGNWANVLTFGAGSRLTVL.